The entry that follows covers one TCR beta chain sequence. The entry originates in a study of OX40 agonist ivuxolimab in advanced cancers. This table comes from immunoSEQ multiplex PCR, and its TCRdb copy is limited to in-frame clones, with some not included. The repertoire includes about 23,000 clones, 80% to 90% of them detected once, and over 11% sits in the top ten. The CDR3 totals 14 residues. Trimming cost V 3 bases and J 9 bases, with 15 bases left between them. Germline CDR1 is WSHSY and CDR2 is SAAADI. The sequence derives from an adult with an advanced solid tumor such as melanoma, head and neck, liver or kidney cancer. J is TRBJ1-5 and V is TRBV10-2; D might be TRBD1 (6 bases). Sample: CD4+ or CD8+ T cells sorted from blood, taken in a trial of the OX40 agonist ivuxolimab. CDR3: CASSDSGDGRPQHF. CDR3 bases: TGCGCCAGCAGTGATTCAGGGGACGGAAGGCCCCAGCATTTT.